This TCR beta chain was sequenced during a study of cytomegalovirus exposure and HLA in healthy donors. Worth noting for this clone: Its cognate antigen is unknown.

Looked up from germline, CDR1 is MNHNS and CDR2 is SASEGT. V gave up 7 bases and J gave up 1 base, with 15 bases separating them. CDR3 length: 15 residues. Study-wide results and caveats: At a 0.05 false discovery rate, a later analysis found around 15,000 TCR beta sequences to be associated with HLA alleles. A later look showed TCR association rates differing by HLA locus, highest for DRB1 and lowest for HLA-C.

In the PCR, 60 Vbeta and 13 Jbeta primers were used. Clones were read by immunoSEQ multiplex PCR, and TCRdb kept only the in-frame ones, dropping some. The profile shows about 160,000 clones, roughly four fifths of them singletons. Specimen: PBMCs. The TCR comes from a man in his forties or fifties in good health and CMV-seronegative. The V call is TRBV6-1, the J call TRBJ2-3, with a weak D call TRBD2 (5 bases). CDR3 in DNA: TGTGCCAGCATCCGAAGCGGCTTCGGCACAGATACGCAGTATTTT. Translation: CASIRSGFGTDTQYF.